These 27 T cell receptor beta chains were all obtained from the same sample, sequenced in a study of T-cell memory formation after mild COVID-19. TCRdb reprocessed the 5' RACE reads with MiXCR, giving one entry per CDR3 protein. The sample lists 350,000 or so distinct CDR3 sequences; more than 20% were seen once. The sequenced material came from PBMCs or a T cell subset sorted from them (not recorded which). These receptors were obtained from an adult woman who had mild COVID-19 (a few samples of this study predate the infection). Cell type and time point are not known.

This clonotype showed up just a few times. The rearrangement uses TRBV14 and TRBJ2-6; tentative D call: TRBD2 (5 bases). The CDR3 is 15 amino acids. Deletions cut 4 bases from V and 3 bases from J, with 10 bases between. Germline V gene sequence: CDR1 SGHDN, CDR2 FVKESK. Here the CDR3 DNA reads TGTGCCAGCAGCCCGAGGGTGGTTGGGGCCAACGTCCTGACTTTC. It translates to CASSPRVVGANVLTF.

This chain joins TRBV29-1 and TRBJ2-4, with D possibly TRBD1 on 5 matching bases. CDR3 length equals 13 residues. V was pared by 5 bases and J by 1 base, with 9 bases between. Germline values: CDR1 SQVTM, CDR2 ANQGSEA. The DNA for the CDR3 is TGCAGCGTTAGCCACAGGGCCAAAAACATTCAGTACTTC. Translating it yields CSVSHRAKNIQYF.

This clonotype was observed a few times. The J gene is TRBJ2-4, the V gene TRBV19, with TRBD1 matching 10 bases. Germline V gene data show CDR1 as LNHDA and CDR2 as SQIVND (reference sequence). The CDR3 totals 17 residues. V was clipped by 0 bases and J by 0 bases; unmatched bases: 2. In nucleotides, the CDR3 is TGTGCCAGTAGTATAGAGGGACAGGGGTTAGCCAAAAACATTCAGTACTTC. This sequence encodes CASSIEGQGLAKNIQYF.

J is TRBJ1-2 and V is TRBV12-3 or TRBV12-4, with 10 bases aligning to TRBD1. This CDR3 is 16 amino acids long. The ends lost 5 bases at V and 3 bases at J; junction bases unmatched: 9. The CDR3 DNA reads TGTGCCAGCAGTGCCCCGGGACAGGGGTTCGACTATGGCTACACCTTC. Protein: CASSAPGQGFDYGYTF.

The rearrangement joins TRBV7-3 to TRBJ2-6, with no clear D. The germline CDR1 and CDR2 sequences are SGHTA and FQGTGA. V lost 5 bases, J lost 0 bases, and 14 bases lay in between. There are 17 residues in the CDR3. The CDR3 loop reads CASSPSVGLSGANVLTF. Here the CDR3 DNA reads TGTGCCAGCAGCCCCTCAGTCGGGCTCTCTGGGGCCAACGTCCTGACTTTC.

The chain is built from TRBV20-1 and TRBJ2-7, with 7 bases fitting TRBD1. CDR3 length equals 12 residues. Germline CDR1 is DFQATT and CDR2 is SNEGSKA (reference sequence). Trimming cost V 5 bases and J 3 bases; bases outside gene matches: 4. This CDR3 reads CSAAWDSYEQYF. The CDR3 DNA follows: TGCAGTGCTGCCTGGGACAGCTACGAGCAGTACTTC.

The chain carries TRBV7-9 and TRBJ1-1; D is possibly TRBD1 (5 bases). Per germline, CDR1 SEHNR and CDR2 FQNEAQ (reference sequence). The CDR3 is 16 amino acids. V was clipped by 5 bases and J by 4 bases, with 20 bases between them. As DNA, the CDR3 is TGTGCCAGCAGCCATAATGCGGGGGAGATTAGCACTGAAGCTTTCTTT. As protein: CASSHNAGEISTEAFF.

This clonotype has ten or more counts. The chain uses TRBV5-4 and TRBJ2-7; the match to TRBD1 covers 9 bases. The junction had 5 bases not matched to a gene; V was cut back by 4 bases and J by 3 bases. CDR1 and CDR2 (germline): SGHNT, YYREEE (reference sequence). The length of the CDR3 is 14 residues. The CDR3 loop reads CASSPGTGNYEQYF. As DNA, the CDR3 is TGTGCCAGCAGCCCCGGGACAGGGAACTACGAGCAGTACTTC.

The rearrangement joins TRBV2 to TRBJ1-5; 9 bases align to TRBD1. The CDR3 is 15 residues long. The J segment lost 3 bases and the V segment lost 5 bases, leaving 5 bases of the junction unmatched. Germline V gene data show CDR1 as SNHLY and CDR2 as FYNNEI. CDR3 loop: CASSRDRDDNQPQHF. CDR3 in DNA: TGTGCCAGCAGTCGGGACAGGGACGACAATCAGCCCCAGCATTTT.

This clonotype came up once. The rearrangement links TRBV5-3 to TRBJ1-2; D perhaps matches TRBD1 (6 bases). TRBV5-3 is filed as an ORF, its function uncertain. V lost 0 bases to trimming and J lost 5 bases, with 8 bases between them. The CDR3 loop spans 13 amino acids. The CDR3 bases are TGTGCCAGAAGCTTGGAAGGACAGTATGGCTACACCTTC. It is translated as CARSLEGQYGYTF.

There are a few counts of this clonotype. The J gene is TRBJ2-1, the V gene TRBV9; TRBD1 agrees at 8 bases. V lost 3 bases to trimming and J lost 4 bases; unmatched junction nucleotides: 6. Germline V gene sequence: CDR1 SGDLS, CDR2 YYNGEE. The CDR3 totals 15 residues. The CDR3 reads CASSDRDRNYNEQFF. DNA for the CDR3: TGTGCCAGCAGCGACCGGGACAGGAATTACAATGAGCAGTTCTTC.

The chain has TRBV21-1 and TRBJ2-7; TRBD2 reflects the table's D call only, with no check against the DNA. TRBV21-1 is a known pseudogene. The CDR3 consists of 16 residues. The CDR3 DNA reads TGTGCCAGCAGCAAAGCGGGGACCTCCCGGAGGCACGAGCAGTACTTC. It encodes CASSKAGTSRRHEQYF.

The rearrangement uses TRBV25-1 and TRBJ2-7; 11 bases are shared with TRBD1. The germline CDR1 and CDR2 sequences are MGHDK and SYGVNS. The CDR3 has 14 amino acids. J was trimmed by 4 bases and V by 6 bases; bases with no gene match: 5. DNA of the CDR3: TGTGCCAGCAGGGGACAGGGGGTATCGTACGAGCAGTACTTC. It translates to CASRGQGVSYEQYF.

The chain links TRBV9 to TRBJ2-7; 9 bases are shared with TRBD2. Germline V lookup: CDR1 SGDLS, CDR2 YYNGEE. The V gene end was trimmed by 3 bases and the J gene end by 4 bases; junction bases not matched to a gene: 8. The CDR3 spans 15 residues. Here the CDR3 reads CASSASGGIAYEQYF. CDR3 sequence (DNA): TGTGCCAGCAGCGCGAGCGGGGGGATCGCTTACGAGCAGTACTTC.

This clonotype was seen more than once but under ten times. The chain has TRBV5-5 and TRBJ1-5, with D uncertain. This CDR3 has 14 amino acids. V was clipped by 1 base and J by 2 bases, with 7 bases between them. Germline V gives CDR1 SGHKS, CDR2 YYEKEE (reference sequence). The CDR3 DNA follows: TGTGCCAGCAGCTTGAGTAGGGGCAATCAGCCCCAGCATTTT. This translates into CASSLSRGNQPQHF.

The chain employs TRBV12-3 or TRBV12-4 and TRBJ2-2; D is tentatively TRBD1 or TRBD2 (5 bases each). The germline V and J ends were trimmed by 3 bases and 5 bases, with 7 bases remaining between them. The CDR3 runs 13 residues. The DNA of the CDR3 is TGTGCCAGCAGTTTCAGGGAGACCGGGGAGCTGTTTTTT. Translated: CASSFRETGELFF.

The genes are TRBV5-1 and TRBJ2-5; 8 bases line up with TRBD2. The CDR3 extends over 16 amino acids. CDR1 is SGHRS, CDR2 YFSETQ, per germline. J lost 5 bases, V lost 0 bases, and 9 bases had no gene match. CDR3 sequence: CASSLVGTRSYETQYF. DNA for the CDR3: TGCGCCAGCAGCTTGGTGGGGACTAGGAGTTACGAGACCCAGTACTTC.

The chain is built from TRBV14 and TRBJ2-7; D assignment may be TRBD1 or TRBD2 (5 bases each). This CDR3 has 15 residues. V lost 4 bases, J lost 2 bases, and 15 bases lay in between. CDR1 and CDR2 (germline): SGHDN, FVKESK. The CDR3 is CASSLRDGKTYEQYF. CDR3 coding DNA: TGTGCCAGCAGCCTCCGGGACGGCAAGACCTACGAGCAGTACTTC.

This clonotype was observed many times. The chain recombines TRBV10-2 with TRBJ1-1, with D possibly TRBD1 on 6 matching bases. CDR3 length: 14 amino acids. V gave up 6 bases and J gave up 6 bases, with 17 bases separating them. Per the germline V gene, CDR1 is WSHSY and CDR2 is SAAADI. The CDR3 here is CASRAETGTSEAFF. The DNA of the CDR3 is TGCGCCAGCAGGGCCGAAACAGGGACTTCTGAAGCTTTCTTT.

This clonotype was seen a handful of times. V is TRBV24-1 and J is TRBJ2-7; 7 positions match TRBD2. V lost 6 bases to trimming and J lost 6 bases; unmatched junction nucleotides: 7. CDR3 length equals 13 residues. Germline V lookup: CDR1 KGHDR, CDR2 SFDVKD. CDR3 residues: CATSKGGSGEQYF. CDR3 sequence (DNA): TGTGCCACCAGTAAGGGAGGGTCCGGCGAGCAGTACTTC.

The chain is built from TRBV4-3 and TRBJ2-1, with D perhaps TRBD1 or TRBD2 (5 bases each). This CDR3 has 14 residues. Trimming took 1 base from V and 8 from J, leaving 12 bases between them. Per germline, CDR1 LGHNA and CDR2 YSLEER. CDR3 amino acids: CASSQGEGWDEQFF. DNA of the CDR3: TGCGCCAGCAGCCAAGGAGAGGGGTGGGATGAGCAGTTCTTC.

This clonotype has a handful of counts. V is TRBV9 and J is TRBJ2-3, with a possible D match to TRBD1 (8 bases). The CDR3 has 16 amino acids. Per the germline V gene, CDR1 is SGDLS and CDR2 is YYNGEE. Trimming removed 3 bases from V and 5 bases from J, with 19 bases in between. In DNA form, the CDR3 reads TGTGCCAGCAGCGCGGGAGGACAGGGCATAGGAGATACGCAGTATTTT. Amino acid sequence: CASSAGGQGIGDTQYF.

The chain carries TRBV5-1 and TRBJ2-1, with 10 bases identical to TRBD1. Germline V CDR1 and CDR2: SGHRS, YFSETQ. The CDR3 has 15 amino acids. V shed 4 bases and J 5 bases; nucleotides not matched to a gene: 6. CDR3 residues: CASSPRDRGHNEQFF. The CDR3 DNA sequence: TGCGCCAGCAGCCCCCGGGACAGGGGCCACAATGAGCAGTTCTTC.

This clonotype was counted ten times or more. The rearrangement joins TRBV20-1 to TRBJ2-3, with D uncertain. V lost 7 bases and J 8 bases, leaving 13 bases between the germline ends. The CDR3 is 11 residues long. CDR1 and CDR2 (germline): DFQATT, SNEGSKA (reference sequence). The CDR3 region has the DNA TGCAGTGGGACCGGGCCAGGTACGCAGTATTTT. Amino acid sequence: CSGTGPGTQYF.

J is TRBJ1-1 and V is TRBV7-3, with D uncertain. Germline V gene lookup returns CDR1 SGHTA and CDR2 FQGTGA. The length of the CDR3 is 12 residues. Between the trimmed V and J ends, which lost 4 bases and 6 bases, there was a span of 9 bases. The CDR3 loop reads CASSSRTPEAFF. The CDR3, as DNA: TGTGCCAGCAGCTCCCGGACTCCTGAAGCTTTCTTT.

This clonotype was recorded a few times. The chain is built from TRBV12-3 or TRBV12-4 and TRBJ2-3; D may correspond to TRBD1 or TRBD2 (6 bases each). Trimming took off 6 bases at V and 2 bases at J, with 9 bases between the two ends. The CDR3 contains 13 residues. The CDR3 bases are TGTGCCAGCAGATCGGGGGCCACAGATACGCAGTATTTT. Translation gives CASRSGATDTQYF.

The chain joins TRBV20-1 to TRBJ2-3; 8 bases are a match to TRBD2. The J segment lost 5 bases and the V segment lost 3 bases, leaving 4 bases of the junction unmatched. The germline V gene has CDR1 DFQATT and CDR2 SNEGSKA (reference sequence). CDR3 length: 13 residues. CDR3 DNA sequence: TGCAGTGCTAGCGGGGGGGCCTTAGATACGCAGTATTTT. Its protein is CSASGGALDTQYF.